Each of the 30 T cell receptor beta chains below was sequenced from the same sample in a study of blood T cell repertoires in COVID-19. The protocol was immunoSEQ multiplex PCR, while the TCRdb copy is restricted to in-frame clones and leaves out a portion. The sample consists of roughly 400,000 clones, approximately 87% of them appearing once. The sample was PBMCs or T cells enriched from blood (not recorded which). All receptors come from a woman aged 45-60 years who had recovered from COVID-19.

V gene TRBV21-1 combines with J gene TRBJ1-2. TRBV21-1 is recorded as a pseudogene. This CDR3 has 16 amino acids. CDR3 DNA: TGTGCCAGCAGCGACGGGAGGGAGGCACATAACTATGGCTACACCTTC. Its protein product is CASSDGREAHNYGYTF.

V usage is TRBV7-6 and J usage is TRBJ1-2, with 9 bases lining up with TRBD1. The CDR3 sequence is 14 residues long. With 0 bases clipped from V and 6 bases from J, the junction kept 2 bases outside the gene matches. Germline CDR1 reads SGHVS; CDR2 reads FNYEAQ. In DNA form, the CDR3 reads TGTGCCAGCAGCTTAGCGGGACAGGGCGATGGCTACACCTTC. The encoded protein is CASSLAGQGDGYTF. The whole variable domain, filled in from reference TRBV7-6 and TRBJ1-2, reads GAGVSQSPRYKVTKRGQDVALRCDPISGHVSLYWYRQALGQGPEFLTYFNYEAQQDKSGLPNDRFSAERPEGSISTLTIQRTEQRDSAMYRCASSLAGQGDGYTFGSGTRLTVV.

This clone was recorded only once. The chain has TRBV15 and TRBJ2-7, with D unclear. This CDR3 is built from 14 residues. CDR1 is LNHNV and CDR2 is YYDKDF in the germline V gene (reference sequence). The V end was cut by 1 base, the J end by 8 bases, with 15 bases between. The CDR3 DNA reads as TGTGCCACCAGCAGAGTCGGCAGAACTAATCAGCAGTACTTC. Its translation is CATSRVGRTNQQYF.

The CDR3 DNA follows: TGTGCCAGCAGTTCAAACACGGAGAACTATGGCTACACCTTC. Translation gives CASSSNTENYGYTF. The chain recombines TRBV3-1 (or the pseudogene TRBV3-2) with TRBJ1-2; no definite D call. Germline CDR1 and CDR2: LGHDT and YNNKEL (reference sequence). V gave up 6 bases and J gave up 2 bases, with 13 bases separating them. CDR3 length equals 14 residues.

The chain links TRBV5-1 to TRBJ2-7, with D possibly matching TRBD1 (6 bases). V lost 0 bases and J 3 bases, leaving 16 bases between the germline ends. Germline V gene data show CDR1 as SGHRS and CDR2 as YFSETQ. The CDR3 loop spans 16 amino acids. The CDR3 nucleotides read TGCGCCAGCAGCTTGGCCCTAACCAAGACAGGCTACGAGCAGTACTTC. Translation: CASSLALTKTGYEQYF.

This sequence joins TRBV2 and TRBJ1-4, with 7 bases that match TRBD1. This CDR3 has 13 residues. CDR1 and CDR2 (germline): SNHLY, FYNNEI. V lost 7 bases and J lost 7; bases outside the gene matches: 6. CDR3 bases: TGTGCCAGCACCCAGGGGGAACCTGAAAAACTGTTTTTT. Translated: CASTQGEPEKLFF.

J is TRBJ2-5 and V is TRBV4-1; TRBD2 matches 7 bases. Germline-derived CDR1 and CDR2 are MGHRA and YSYEKL. With V trimmed by 0 bases and J by 7 bases, 8 bases remained unmatched. The CDR3 consists of 15 residues. The CDR3 DNA reads TGCGCCAGCAGCCAAGATCTAGCGGTACATGGGACCCAGTACTTC. This encodes CASSQDLAVHGTQYF.

V gene TRBV12-2 combines with J gene TRBJ2-5; the D call in the table, TRBD2, was not verified against the DNA. TRBV12-2 is annotated as a pseudogene. The CDR3 spans 18 residues. DNA for the CDR3: TGTGCAAGTCGCTTAGCTGGGTCGCTAGCGGGGGTCGATGAGACCCAGTACTTC. Encoded protein: CASRLAGSLAGVDETQYF.

The rearrangement links TRBV28 to TRBJ2-7; 7 positions match TRBD2. Trimming cost V 6 bases and J 2 bases; bases outside gene matches: 10. Germline CDR1 and CDR2: MDHEN and SYDVKM. The CDR3 extends over 15 amino acids. The CDR3 coding sequence is TGTGCCAGCAGATTTGGGGGAGGGTCCACCTACGAGCAGTACTTC. This gives the protein CASRFGGGSTYEQYF.

V and J are TRBV7-2 and TRBJ2-3; D not certain. CDR1 and CDR2 (germline): SGHTA, FQGNSA. The V gene lost 2 bases and the J gene lost 0 bases, with 6 bases spanning the gap. This CDR3 region has 14 residues. In DNA form, the CDR3 reads TGTGCCAGCAGCTTAAGAGGTAGCACAGATACGCAGTATTTT. Its translation: CASSLRGSTDTQYF. Full variable domain (rest looked up from reference TRBV7-2 and TRBJ2-3): GAGVSQSPSNKVTEKGKDVELRCDPISGHTALYWYRQSLGQGLEFLIYFQGNSAPDKSGLPSDRFSAERTGGSVSTLTIQRTQQEDSAVYLCASSLRGSTDTQYFGPGTRLTVL.

This chain connects TRBV2 to TRBJ1-1; the match to TRBD1 covers 9 bases. The V gene end was trimmed by 4 bases and the J gene end by 4 bases; junction bases not matched to a gene: 10. The CDR3 has 16 amino acids. Per germline, CDR1 SNHLY and CDR2 FYNNEI. CDR3 residues: CASSGGGQGRGTEAFF. The CDR3 DNA sequence: TGTGCCAGCAGTGGCGGGGGACAGGGTAGGGGCACTGAAGCTTTCTTT. Combining the CDR3 with reference TRBV2 and TRBJ1-1 gives the whole variable domain EPEVTQTPSHQVTQMGQEVILRCVPISNHLYFYWYRQILGQKVEFLVSFYNNEISEKSEIFDDQFSVERPDGSNFTLKIRSTKLEDSAMYFCASSGGGQGRGTEAFFGQGTRLTVV.

This clone was seen more than once but under ten times. The rearrangement links TRBV11-2 to TRBJ1-1, with 11 nucleotides matching TRBD1. The CDR3 contains 15 residues. CDR1 SGHAT and CDR2 FQNNGV come from the germline V gene. V was clipped by 6 bases and J by 6 bases; unmatched bases: 9. The CDR3 DNA follows: TGTGCCAGCAGGACAACGGGACAGGGGGTCGCTGAAGCTTTCTTT. Protein sequence: CASRTTGQGVAEAFF.

This chain connects TRBV5-1 to TRBJ1-2; TRBD1 matches 8 bases. V trimming: 5 bases; J trimming: 6 bases; junction bases outside the gene matches: 9. The length of the CDR3 is 14 residues. Germline CDR1 SGHRS, CDR2 YFSETQ. Written as DNA, the CDR3 is TGCGCCAGCAGTGAGAGGACAGGGAGAGATGGCTACACCTTC. Translating it yields CASSERTGRDGYTF.

The chain employs TRBV9 and TRBJ1-1, with unresolved D. V dropped 0 bases and J dropped 1 base, with 7 bases sitting between them. This CDR3 has 14 residues. Germline loops: CDR1 SGDLS, CDR2 YYNGEE. This CDR3 reads CASSVASRNTEAFF. In DNA form, the CDR3 reads TGTGCCAGCAGCGTAGCTAGTAGGAACACTGAAGCTTTCTTT.

This clone was seen only a few times. The chain employs TRBV6-5 and TRBJ2-4, with 8 bases lining up with TRBD2. The V segment lost 5 bases and the J segment 6 bases; nucleotides outside the gene matches: 6. The CDR3 is made up of 14 amino acids. Per the germline V gene, CDR1 is MNHEY and CDR2 is SVGAGI. The CDR3 reads CASSRTSQINIQYF. CDR3 DNA: TGTGCCAGCAGTAGGACTAGCCAGATAAACATTCAGTACTTC.

The chain combines TRBV30 with TRBJ1-2, with D possibly TRBD1 on 6 matching bases. The V gene's germline CDR1 is GTSNPN and CDR2 SVGIG (reference sequence). V dropped 8 bases and J dropped 0 bases, with 16 bases sitting between them. The CDR3 runs 14 residues. DNA of the CDR3: TGTGCCGGATTAGGACAGATACCTAACTATGGCTACACCTTC. Protein sequence: CAGLGQIPNYGYTF.

In this sample, this clone turned up a few times. The CDR3, as DNA: TGTGCCAGCAGTTTAGTAGGGGGTGGCGAAAAACTGTTTTTT. Its protein product is CASSLVGGGEKLFF. The rearrangement links TRBV28 to TRBJ1-4, with D perhaps matching TRBD1 (6 bases). Trimming removed 2 bases from V and 8 bases from J, with 12 bases in between. This CDR3 is 14 amino acids long. Germline-derived CDR1 and CDR2 are MDHEN and SYDVKM.

V and J are TRBV7-2 and TRBJ2-2, with 16 nucleotides matching TRBD2. The CDR3 extends over 18 amino acids. V lost 3 bases and J lost 4; bases outside the gene matches: 5. The germline V gene has CDR1 SGHTA and CDR2 FQGNSA. CDR3 amino acids: CASSLGLAGGPGTGELFF. CDR3 coding DNA: TGTGCCAGCAGCTTGGGACTAGCGGGGGGGCCTGGCACCGGGGAGCTGTTTTTT.

J is TRBJ1-2 and V is TRBV18; 7 bases agree with TRBD1. V lost 3 bases, J lost 4 bases, and 5 bases stayed unmatched. The length of the CDR3 is 14 residues. Germline CDR1 and CDR2: KGHSH and LQKENI. CDR3 sequence (DNA): TGTGCCAGCTCACCGGACAGGAACCCCTATGGCTACACCTTC. Translation gives CASSPDRNPYGYTF. Filled out from reference TRBV18 and TRBJ1-2, the complete variable domain reads NAGVMQNPRHLVRRRGQEARLRCSPMKGHSHVYWYRQLPEEGLKFMVYLQKENIIDESGMPKERFSAEFPKEGPSILRIQQVVRGDSAAYFCASSPDRNPYGYTFGSGTRLTVV.

The chain joins TRBV6-5 to TRBJ1-3; D might be TRBD1 (6 bases). The CDR3 sequence is 15 residues long. Germline assignment: CDR1 MNHEY and CDR2 SVGAGI. The V end was cut by 1 base, the J end by 0 bases, with 7 bases between. The DNA for the CDR3 is TGTGCCAGCAGTTACTGGACAGACTCTGGAAACACCATATATTTT. Translating gives CASSYWTDSGNTIYF.

This clone was detected only once. The CDR3: CASSLDSSGAYNEQFF. The CDR3 coding sequence is TGTGCCAGCAGCTTGGACTCTAGCGGGGCGTATAATGAGCAGTTCTTC. J is TRBJ2-1 and V is TRBV27, with TRBD2 matching over 9 bases. The CDR3 loop spans 16 amino acids. The junction had 13 bases not matched to a gene; V was cut back by 6 bases and J by 7 bases. Germline values: CDR1 MNHEY, CDR2 SMNVEV (reference sequence).

Ten or more counts support this clone. This chain connects TRBV28 to TRBJ2-3, with TRBD2 identical over 13 bases. Looked up from germline, CDR1 is MDHEN and CDR2 is SYDVKM. V lost 6 bases and J lost 4; bases outside the gene matches: 4. This CDR3 comprises 15 residues. In DNA form, the CDR3 reads TGTGCCAGCAGCCGACTAGCGGGGGGTTCAGATACGCAGTATTTT. This encodes CASSRLAGGSDTQYF. The entire variable domain, with the rest obtained from reference TRBV28 and TRBJ2-3, is as follows: DVKVTQSSRYLVKRTGEKVFLECVQDMDHENMFWYRQDPGLGLRLIYFSYDVKMKEKGDIPEGYSVSREKKERFSLILESASTNQTSMYLCASSRLAGGSDTQYFGPGTRLTVL.

The V gene is TRBV4-3, the J gene TRBJ1-5; D call uncertain. Germline V lookup: CDR1 LGHNA, CDR2 YSLEER. Trimming removed 0 bases at V and 3 bases at J, with 9 bases between. This CDR3 has 15 amino acids. DNA of the CDR3: TGCGCCAGCAGCCAAGATCGGGGTCTCAATCAGCCCCAGCATTTT. Its translation: CASSQDRGLNQPQHF.

The chain combines TRBV12-3 or TRBV12-4 with TRBJ1-1, with 7 bases identical to TRBD1. After removal of 7 bases from V and 5 bases from J, the junction contained 7 bases not matched to a gene. This CDR3 has 13 residues. CDR3 sequence reads: CASTRTGETEAFF. CDR3 DNA sequence: TGTGCCAGCACACGTACAGGGGAAACTGAAGCTTTCTTT.

The chain combines TRBV3-1 (or the pseudogene TRBV3-2) with TRBJ1-2; 7 positions agree with TRBD1. The CDR3 spans 12 residues. The trim removed 8 bases at V and 7 bases at J, leaving 7 bases unmatched. From germline, CDR1 is LGHDT and CDR2 YNNKEL (reference sequence). CDR3 sequence (DNA): TGTGCCAGCTCCCAACAGGGGACTGGCTACACCTTC. Its protein product is CASSQQGTGYTF.

The chain has TRBV7-9 and TRBJ2-1; TRBD2 is a possible D gene (5 bases). The CDR3 loop spans 14 amino acids. The germline gives CDR1 SEHNR, CDR2 FQNEAQ (reference sequence). Trimming shortened V by 1 base and J by 6 bases, and 10 bases separated the two germline ends. CDR3: CASSLVEGTNEQFF. For the CDR3, the DNA is TGTGCCAGCAGCTTAGTAGAGGGAACCAATGAGCAGTTCTTC. Variable domain in full (rest from reference TRBV7-9 and TRBJ2-1): DTGVSQNPRHKITKRGQNVTFRCDPISEHNRLYWYRQTLGQGPEFLTYFQNEAQLEKSRLLSDRFSAERPKGSFSTLEIQRTEQGDSAMYLCASSLVEGTNEQFFGPGTRLTVL.

V usage is TRBV7-9 and J usage is TRBJ1-3; 7 bases line up with TRBD1. The germline V gene encodes CDR1 SEHNR and CDR2 FQNEAQ (reference sequence). The CDR3 consists of 18 residues. With V trimmed by 2 bases and J by 0 bases, 10 bases remained unmatched. The CDR3 spells CASSLFGTRGISGNTIYF. DNA of the CDR3: TGTGCCAGCAGCTTATTCGGGACCAGGGGGATCTCTGGAAACACCATATATTTT.

The chain is built from TRBV20-1 and TRBJ2-1; 7 bases align to TRBD2. The CDR3 length is 17 residues. The V and J ends lost 3 bases and 7 bases, in that order; junction bases with no gene match: 18. Germline assignment: CDR1 DFQATT and CDR2 SNEGSKA (reference sequence). The CDR3 DNA reads TGCAGTGCTAGTCCTTCTTCCGGACTAGTTGGAATTAATGAGCAGTTCTTC. Protein: CSASPSSGLVGINEQFF.

The V and J genes are TRBV30 and TRBJ1-6; D gene unclear. Germline CDR1 GTSNPN, CDR2 SVGIG (reference sequence). V dropped 0 bases and J dropped 6 bases, with 12 bases sitting between them. CDR3 length: 15 residues. CDR3 nucleotide sequence: TGTGCCTGGAGTGTACGAGGGCTCCGTAATTCACCCCTCCACTTT. Its translation: CAWSVRGLRNSPLHF.

V gene TRBV27 combines with J gene TRBJ1-2; no firm D call. This CDR3 has 13 amino acids. Germline V gene sequence: CDR1 MNHEY, CDR2 SMNVEV (reference sequence). The ends were cut back, 8 bases at V and 3 bases at J, with 13 bases in the middle. CDR3 DNA: TGTGCCAGCGGTACAGAACCTCACTATGGCTACACCTTC. Amino acid sequence: CASGTEPHYGYTF.